Only a few counts were recorded for the clone carrying this TCR beta chain. Treatment in this sample: skin biopsy from PPD injection site in Mantoux-positive individual. A UMI-containing oligonucleotide was joined by 3' ligation to the TCR cDNA template. Biopsied sites were PPD injections in people with a positive Mantoux test. Input was roughly 1 to 1,100 ng of DNase-treated total RNA without cell sorting. V shed 4 bases and J shed 10 bases, with 23 bases lying between them. Germline loops: CDR1 MGHRA, CDR2 YSYEKL. This CDR3 has 17 amino acids. The data stem from a study of naive and memory T cell subsets. Ligated cDNA underwent four rounds of PCR with nested alpha and beta constant region primers and SP2. Reverse transcription of blood and skin TCR RNA was primed at alpha and beta constant regions. TCRdb re-called the UMI-ligation and nested PCR reads through MiXCR, storing one row per CDR3 protein. This table holds approximately 22,000 distinct CDR3 sequences, nearly 6% found once.

The receptor was derived from an adult in good health. Sequenced material: skin, taken from a tuberculin skin test site. The chain combines TRBV4-1 with TRBJ1-6; D perhaps matches TRBD1 (5 bases). CDR3 sequence (DNA): TGCGCCAGCAGCCTCCTTTTCAGGGAGAACGACTACTCACCCCTCCACTTT. Protein: CASSLLFRENDYSPLHF.